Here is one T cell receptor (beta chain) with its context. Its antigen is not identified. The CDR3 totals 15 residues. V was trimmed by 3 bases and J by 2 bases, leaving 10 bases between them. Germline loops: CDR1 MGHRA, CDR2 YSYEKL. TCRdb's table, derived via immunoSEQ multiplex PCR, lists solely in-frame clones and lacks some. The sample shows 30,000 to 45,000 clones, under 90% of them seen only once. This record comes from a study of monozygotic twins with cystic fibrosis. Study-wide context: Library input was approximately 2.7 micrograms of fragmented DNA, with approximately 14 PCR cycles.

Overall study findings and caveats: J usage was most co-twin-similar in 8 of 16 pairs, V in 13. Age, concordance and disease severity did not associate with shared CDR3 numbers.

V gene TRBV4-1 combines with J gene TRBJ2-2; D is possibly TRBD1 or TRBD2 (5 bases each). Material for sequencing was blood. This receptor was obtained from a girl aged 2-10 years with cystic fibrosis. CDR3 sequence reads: CASSHLRDNTGELFF. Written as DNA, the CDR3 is TGCGCCAGCAGCCACCTCCGGGACAACACCGGGGAGCTGTTTTTT.